The next 32 T cell receptor beta chains were all read from a single sample in a study of radiotherapy plus CTLA-4 blockade in lung cancer. Repertoires were generated with immunoSEQ multiplex PCR, while TCRdb's copy carries only in-frame clones and drops some. The sample has 52,000 or so clones; approximately 79% are singletons. Sequenced here: peripheral blood, sampled from a patient treated with radiotherapy plus ipilimumab. These receptors originate from a human donor with non-small cell lung cancer who had a partial response to radiotherapy plus ipilimumab.

This rearrangement joins TRBV7-3 to TRBJ2-6, with 7 bases matching TRBD2. Germline trimming cut 7 bases from V and 0 bases from J; bases unmatched to any gene: 12. This CDR3 is built from 18 residues. The germline CDR1 and CDR2 sequences are SGHTA and FQGTGA. CDR3 amino acids: CASTSGGGPSSGANVLTF. The CDR3 DNA sequence: TGTGCCAGCACCTCGGGCGGGGGTCCTAGCTCTGGGGCCAACGTCCTGACTTTC.

The V gene is TRBV19, the J gene TRBJ2-1; 8 positions match TRBD1. CDR1 and CDR2 (germline): LNHDA, SQIVND (reference sequence). The V segment lost 10 bases and the J segment 3 bases; nucleotides outside the gene matches: 5. This CDR3 has 13 residues. The CDR3 bases are TGTGCCACCGGACAGGGTGGCTACAATGAGCAGTTCTTC. Its translation: CATGQGGYNEQFF.

The gene calls are TRBV4-2 and TRBJ2-3, with D perhaps TRBD2 (6 bases). V was clipped by 0 bases and J by 4 bases, with 8 bases between them. CDR3 length equals 14 residues. Germline CDR1 reads LGHNA; CDR2 reads YNFKEQ. CDR3 protein: CASSQEGGADTQYF. In DNA, the CDR3 is TGTGCCAGCAGCCAAGAAGGCGGGGCAGATACGCAGTATTTT.

This chain uses TRBV11-2 with TRBJ1-3, with D perhaps TRBD1 (5 bases). V gave up 1 base and J gave up 0 bases, with 7 bases separating them. The CDR3 sequence is 15 residues long. Germline V lookup: CDR1 SGHAT, CDR2 FQNNGV. The CDR3 DNA is TGTGCCAGCAGCTTAGGACAGCGCTCTGGAAACACCATATATTTT. Amino acids: CASSLGQRSGNTIYF.

The chain carries TRBV7-3 and TRBJ2-3, with 8 bases lining up with TRBD2. The CDR3 extends over 17 amino acids. The germline V gene has CDR1 SGHTA and CDR2 FQGTGA. J was trimmed by 3 bases and V by 4 bases; bases with no gene match: 12. The CDR3 here is CASSSRVGGGFTDTQYF. The CDR3, as DNA: TGTGCCAGCAGCTCAAGGGTTGGCGGGGGGTTTACAGATACGCAGTATTTT.

The gene calls are TRBV19 and TRBJ2-3; TRBD2 agrees at 12 bases. The V and J ends lost 6 bases and 0 bases, in that order; junction bases with no gene match: 10. CDR1 and CDR2 (germline): LNHDA, SQIVND (reference sequence). This CDR3 has 18 residues. The DNA of the CDR3 is TGTGCCAGTAGGCAACGCTCTAGCGGGGGGGCTAGCACAGATACGCAGTATTTT. Its translation: CASRQRSSGGASTDTQYF.

The chain uses TRBV11-2 and TRBJ1-2; 7 bases map to TRBD1. CDR3 length: 14 amino acids. Germline CDR1 reads SGHAT; CDR2 reads FQNNGV. V lost 1 base and J lost 4; bases outside the gene matches: 3. As DNA, the CDR3 is TGTGCCAGCAGCTTAGCGGGACAGAGCTATGGCTACACCTTC. This sequence encodes CASSLAGQSYGYTF.

This chain uses TRBV27 with TRBJ2-6; D possibly corresponds to TRBD1 (6 bases). The V end lost 6 bases, the J end lost 0 bases, and 15 bases lay between the germline ends. Germline V gives CDR1 MNHEY, CDR2 SMNVEV (reference sequence). There are 17 residues in the CDR3. CDR3 nucleotides: TGTGCCAGCAGCTCTACAGGGTGGAGCTCTGGGGCCAACGTCCTGACTTTC. Protein sequence: CASSSTGWSSGANVLTF.

This clone turned up a few times. The chain carries TRBV5-6 and TRBJ2-7; TRBD1 aligns across 7 bases. The V gene's germline CDR1 is SGHDT and CDR2 YYEEEE. This CDR3 has 14 residues. Losses at the gene ends were 4 bases for V and 0 bases for J; bases not matched to a gene: 4. CDR3 bases: TGTGCCAGCAGCGTACAGGGGAGCTCCTACGAGCAGTACTTC. Its translation: CASSVQGSSYEQYF.

The chain carries TRBV4-1 and TRBJ2-7; 7 nucleotides match TRBD1. The CDR3 covers 15 residues. J was trimmed by 3 bases and V by 0 bases; bases with no gene match: 5. Germline V gives CDR1 MGHRA, CDR2 YSYEKL. The CDR3, as DNA: TGCGCCAGCAGCCAAGAACGGGCAGGGGGCTACGAGCAGTACTTC. This sequence encodes CASSQERAGGYEQYF.

This clone occurred a few times. This chain connects TRBV5-1 to TRBJ1-3; possible D gene TRBD1, 5 bases. The germline V gene encodes CDR1 SGHRS and CDR2 YFSETQ. The CDR3 is 14 amino acids. Deletions cut 4 bases from V and 4 bases from J, with 12 bases between. CDR3 in DNA: TGCGCCAGCAGCACGTCAGGGTCCGGAAACACCATATATTTT. This sequence encodes CASSTSGSGNTIYF.

V is TRBV2 and J is TRBJ1-1, with D possibly being TRBD1 (5 bases). The CDR3 contains 13 residues. V was trimmed by 7 bases and J by 3 bases, leaving 12 bases between them. Germline CDR1 SNHLY, CDR2 FYNNEI. The CDR3 spells CASNEGGDTEAFF. CDR3 nucleotide sequence: TGTGCCAGCAACGAGGGAGGGGACACTGAAGCTTTCTTT.

This chain links TRBV28 with TRBJ1-6, with 7 positions matching TRBD1. CDR3 length: 14 residues. CDR1 is MDHEN and CDR2 is SYDVKM in the germline V gene. J gave up 9 bases and V 4 bases, and 6 bases lay outside the gene matches. The DNA of the CDR3 is TGTGCCAGCAGTTCAACAGGGGATAGTTCACCCCTCCACTTT. Protein sequence: CASSSTGDSSPLHF.

The chain joins TRBV7-9 to TRBJ2-1, with 8 bases lining up with TRBD1. This CDR3 comprises 16 residues. CDR1 and CDR2 (germline): SEHNR, FQNEAQ (reference sequence). V gave up 1 base and J gave up 4 bases; unmatched junction bases: 6. CDR3 region: CASSLVATGVYNEQFF. The CDR3 nucleotides read TGTGCCAGCAGCTTAGTGGCGACAGGGGTTTACAATGAGCAGTTCTTC.

This CDR3 is CASSLMAGSHYEQYF. In nucleotides, the CDR3 is TGTGCCAGCAGCTTAATGGCAGGGTCCCACTACGAGCAGTACTTC. The V call is TRBV11-2, the J call TRBJ2-7, with D possibly matching TRBD1 (5 bases). Trimming cost V 2 bases and J 3 bases, with 14 bases left between them. The CDR3 loop spans 15 amino acids. The germline gives CDR1 SGHAT, CDR2 FQNNGV.

The V call is TRBV18, the J call TRBJ2-3; 8 nucleotides agree with TRBD2. Germline loops: CDR1 KGHSH, CDR2 LQKENI. The V segment lost 1 base and the J segment 6 bases; nucleotides outside the gene matches: 6. This CDR3 is built from 15 residues. DNA for the CDR3: TGTGCCAGCTCACCACTGGGACTAGTATCTGATACGCAGTATTTT. This gives the protein CASSPLGLVSDTQYF.

The rearrangement links TRBV30 to TRBJ2-7; 8 bases agree with TRBD1. The germline V gene encodes CDR1 GTSNPN and CDR2 SVGIG (reference sequence). The CDR3 totals 15 residues. With 2 bases clipped from V and 6 bases from J, the junction kept 12 bases outside the gene matches. The CDR3 DNA reads TGTGCCTGGAGTCCCTGGGACAGGATAACGGGCGAGCAGTACTTC. It translates to CAWSPWDRITGEQYF.

The V and J genes are TRBV27 and TRBJ2-1; TRBD2 matches at 7 bases. Germline V gives CDR1 MNHEY, CDR2 SMNVEV (reference sequence). The CDR3 sequence is 15 residues long. J lost 6 bases, V lost 5 bases, and 10 bases had no gene match. CDR3 in DNA: TGTGCCAGCAGTAGTCTAGCGGTCAACTCCAATGAGCAGTTCTTC. It is translated as CASSSLAVNSNEQFF.

The CDR3 spells CASSLGGQGGPNYGYTF. The CDR3 region has the DNA TGTGCCAGCAGCTTGGGTGGACAGGGGGGACCTAACTATGGCTACACCTTC. The chain employs TRBV5-4 and TRBJ1-2; 10 bases line up with TRBD1. The germline gives CDR1 SGHNT, CDR2 YYREEE (reference sequence). This CDR3 has 17 amino acids. J was trimmed by 0 bases and V by 0 bases; bases with no gene match: 5.

In this sample, this clone turned up many times. The rearrangement joins TRBV7-9 to TRBJ2-1, with 12 bases matching TRBD2. The V and J ends lost 5 bases and 4 bases, in that order; junction bases with no gene match: 6. Germline values: CDR1 SEHNR, CDR2 FQNEAQ (reference sequence). CDR3 length: 16 amino acids. The CDR3 nucleotides read TGTGCCAGCAGCCGACGGGGACTAGCGGGTTACAATGAGCAGTTCTTC. Protein: CASSRRGLAGYNEQFF.

This clone was recorded only once. This chain uses TRBV4-3 with TRBJ1-2; 8 positions agree with TRBD1. V lost 2 bases, J lost 2 bases, and 7 bases stayed unmatched. Germline V gives CDR1 LGHNA, CDR2 YSLEER. This CDR3 region has 16 residues. CDR3 nucleotide sequence: TGCGCCAGCAGCCAAATCGCCGGGACAGGAAACTATGGCTACACCTTC. This sequence encodes CASSQIAGTGNYGYTF.

V usage is TRBV4-3 and J usage is TRBJ2-7; TRBD2 matches at 8 bases. Germline V gene lookup returns CDR1 LGHNA and CDR2 YSLEER. The CDR3 has 16 amino acids. J was trimmed by 0 bases and V by 1 base; bases with no gene match: 5. CDR3 sequence reads: CASSQGSGGSSYEQYF. CDR3 DNA sequence: TGCGCCAGCAGCCAAGGAAGCGGGGGCAGCTCCTACGAGCAGTACTTC.

The genes are TRBV11-1 and TRBJ1-1; 10 bases agree with TRBD1. This CDR3 is built from 16 residues. Losses at the gene ends were 1 base for V and 4 bases for J; bases not matched to a gene: 6. From germline, CDR1 is SGHAT and CDR2 FQDESV (reference sequence). CDR3 amino acids: CASSLDPGQGSTEAFF. The DNA for the CDR3 is TGTGCCAGCAGCTTAGATCCGGGACAGGGGAGCACTGAAGCTTTCTTT.

The CDR3, as DNA: TGTGCCAGCAGTGAAGTGGGACAGGCCTATGGCTACACCTTC. It encodes CASSEVGQAYGYTF. This chain connects TRBV6-1 to TRBJ1-2, with 8 bases fitting TRBD1. Germline CDR1 reads MNHNS; CDR2 reads SASEGT. The J segment lost 4 bases and the V segment lost 1 base, leaving 2 bases of the junction unmatched. The length of the CDR3 is 14 residues.

The chain is built from TRBV28 and TRBJ1-5; possibly TRBD1 for D (5 bases). V lost 5 bases to trimming and J lost 5 bases, with 16 bases between them. The length of the CDR3 is 15 residues. Germline-derived CDR1 and CDR2 are MDHEN and SYDVKM. For the CDR3, the DNA is TGTGCCAGCAGTCCCCCCCCCGGAGGGGATCAGCCCCAGCATTTT. Translated: CASSPPPGGDQPQHF.

CDR3 in DNA: TGTGCCAGCAGCGTAGGGCCCCAGGGGAATGGCTACACCTTC. The encoded protein is CASSVGPQGNGYTF. J is TRBJ1-2 and V is TRBV9, with D possibly TRBD1 on 6 matching bases. Germline loops: CDR1 SGDLS, CDR2 YYNGEE. With 0 bases removed from V and 6 bases from J, the gap between germline ends came to 12 bases. This CDR3 has 14 amino acids.

The genes are TRBV4-1 and TRBJ2-7; D may be TRBD2 (6 bases). The CDR3 has 14 amino acids. Looked up from germline, CDR1 is MGHRA and CDR2 is YSYEKL. Trimming pared 1 base from V and 1 base from J, leaving 8 bases between. CDR3 residues: CASSQGRGSYEQYF. The CDR3 DNA follows: TGCGCCAGCAGCCAAGGGAGGGGTTCCTACGAGCAGTACTTC.

This clone was detected once. The V gene is TRBV29-1, the J gene TRBJ1-1; D gene ambiguous. Trimming took off 4 bases at V and 1 base at J, with 7 bases between the two ends. CDR3 size: 12 residues. Germline V gene sequence: CDR1 SQVTM, CDR2 ANQGSEA. This CDR3 is CSVVASNTEAFF. The CDR3 DNA reads TGCAGCGTTGTGGCTTCGAACACTGAAGCTTTCTTT.

V is TRBV2 and J is TRBJ2-3; 14 nucleotides match TRBD2. CDR3 length equals 16 residues. The V segment lost 5 bases and the J segment 3 bases; nucleotides outside the gene matches: 4. From germline, CDR1 is SNHLY and CDR2 FYNNEI. Here the CDR3 reads CASSRGLAGDTDTQYF. The CDR3 nucleotides read TGTGCCAGCAGTCGGGGACTAGCGGGGGATACAGATACGCAGTATTTT. Drawing the rest from reference TRBV2 and TRBJ2-3, the complete variable domain is EPEVTQTPSHQVTQMGQEVILRCVPISNHLYFYWYRQILGQKVEFLVSFYNNEISEKSEIFDDQFSVERPDGSNFTLKIRSTKLEDSAMYFCASSRGLAGDTDTQYFGPGTRLTVL.

Only a few counts were recorded for this clone. The gene calls are TRBV5-6 and TRBJ1-5, with 8 bases aligning to TRBD1. In germline, CDR1 is SGHDT, CDR2 YYEEEE. The V gene end was trimmed by 2 bases and the J gene end by 4 bases; junction bases not matched to a gene: 5. The CDR3 has 15 residues. The CDR3 DNA follows: TGTGCCAGCAGCTTCGGACAGGGTAGGAATCAGCCCCAGCATTTT. Translation gives CASSFGQGRNQPQHF.

This chain joins TRBV28 and TRBJ2-5; 8 bases align to TRBD1. The germline gives CDR1 MDHEN, CDR2 SYDVKM. The length of the CDR3 is 20 residues. With V trimmed by 7 bases and J by 2 bases, 24 bases remained unmatched. The CDR3 here is CASNQPPVGAGTGIQETQYF. The CDR3 DNA is TGTGCCAGCAATCAGCCCCCAGTCGGAGCCGGGACAGGTATTCAAGAGACCCAGTACTTC. Together with reference TRBV28 and TRBJ2-5, the CDR3 gives the full variable domain: DVKVTQSSRYLVKRTGEKVFLECVQDMDHENMFWYRQDPGLGLRLIYFSYDVKMKEKGDIPEGYSVSREKKERFSLILESASTNQTSMYLCASNQPPVGAGTGIQETQYFGPGTRLLVL.

The genes are TRBV4-3 and TRBJ1-1; possible D gene TRBD1, 5 bases. Germline CDR1 is LGHNA and CDR2 is YSLEER. V was shortened by 5 bases and J by 2 bases, with 9 bases between the two germline ends. This CDR3 spans 13 amino acids. This chain's CDR3 is CASSLQGNTEAFF. The CDR3 DNA reads as TGCGCCAGCAGCTTGCAGGGAAACACTGAAGCTTTCTTT.